This T cell receptor (beta chain) is drawn from a study of blood T cell repertoires in COVID-19. Study in general: Acute and convalescent COVID-19 specimens originated in the United States, Italy and Spain. T cells, B-cell-depleted T cells, or PBMCs supplied cDNA or gDNA.

Some clones are missing from TCRdb's copy, which holds only in-frame ones; the method was immunoSEQ multiplex PCR. The sample contains roughly 250,000 clones, 86% of which appear only once. Germline CDR1 is MGHDK and CDR2 is SYGVNS. The CDR3 length is 15 residues. V dropped 6 bases and J dropped 5 bases, with 18 bases sitting between them. Source material: peripheral blood. The V gene is TRBV25-1, the J gene TRBJ2-3, with a weak D call TRBD2 (7 bases). The TCR comes from a woman in her 30s with COVID-19, enrolled during active disease. In DNA form, the CDR3 reads TGTGCCAGCAGGACCTTATGGGGGGGCATAGATACGCAGTATTTT. Its protein product is CASRTLWGGIDTQYF. Full variable domain (remainder filled in from reference TRBV25-1 and TRBJ2-3): EADIYQTPRYLVIGTGKKITLECSQTMGHDKMYWYQQDPGMELHLIHYSYGVNSTEKGDLSSESTVSRIRTEHFPLTLESARPSHTSQYLCASRTLWGGIDTQYFGPGTRLTVL.